The 19 T cell receptor beta chains below all came from one sample that was sequenced in a study of blood T cell repertoires in COVID-19. Produced via immunoSEQ multiplex PCR; TCRdb's table is partial and in-frame only. The data show 150,000 or so clones, with approximately 87% seen just once and 10% to 13% held by the top ten. The material sequenced was peripheral blood. The source is a woman aged 65 to 85 with COVID-19, enrolled during active disease.

This clone has only one observation. This sequence joins TRBV3-1 (or the pseudogene TRBV3-2) and TRBJ2-3; unclear D gene. The CDR3 extends over 14 amino acids. Germline CDR1 LGHDT, CDR2 YNNKEL (reference sequence). V was shortened by 3 bases and J by 1 base, with 8 bases between the two germline ends. CDR3 residues: CASSQALGTDTQYF. CDR3 nucleotide sequence: TGTGCCAGCAGCCAGGCTCTCGGCACAGATACGCAGTATTTT.

The chain combines TRBV10-1 with TRBJ1-1; D perhaps matches TRBD1 (6 bases). Germline CDR1 and CDR2: WNHNN and SYGVQD (reference sequence). The CDR3 is 13 residues long. The germline V and J ends were trimmed by 3 bases and 4 bases, with 9 bases remaining between them. CDR3 amino acids: CASSDRGGTEAFF. The CDR3 DNA reads TGCGCCAGCAGTGACCGAGGGGGCACTGAAGCTTTCTTT.

The chain uses TRBV4-1 and TRBJ2-7, with TRBD2 matching over 8 bases. The CDR3 runs 16 residues. The J segment lost 3 bases and the V segment lost 0 bases, leaving 7 bases of the junction unmatched. Germline V gives CDR1 MGHRA, CDR2 YSYEKL. DNA of the CDR3: TGCGCCAGCAGCCAAGATCTACGAGCGGGGGTCTACGAGCAGTACTTC. Amino acids: CASSQDLRAGVYEQYF.

The chain combines TRBV18 with TRBJ1-2; D unclear. CDR1 and CDR2 from the germline V gene are KGHSH and LQKENI. The V end was cut by 2 bases, the J end by 5 bases, with 15 bases between. The length of the CDR3 is 15 residues. The CDR3 reads CASSPTGGDWYGYTF. CDR3 nucleotides: TGTGCCAGCTCACCAACTGGCGGGGATTGGTATGGCTACACCTTC. Using reference TRBV18 and TRBJ1-2 for the parts outside the CDR3, the full variable domain is NAGVMQNPRHLVRRRGQEARLRCSPMKGHSHVYWYRQLPEEGLKFMVYLQKENIIDESGMPKERFSAEFPKEGPSILRIQQVVRGDSAAYFCASSPTGGDWYGYTFGSGTRLTVV.

The chain employs TRBV5-4 and TRBJ1-1; tentatively, D is TRBD1 (6 bases). The CDR3 runs to 15 residues. Per germline, CDR1 SGHNT and CDR2 YYREEE (reference sequence). Trimming removed 0 bases at V and 5 bases at J, with 14 bases between. CDR3 residues: CASSLEGVMRTEAFF. CDR3 nucleotides: TGTGCCAGCAGCTTGGAGGGGGTAATGAGGACTGAAGCTTTCTTT.

This clone was seen a few times. The gene calls are TRBV7-8 and TRBJ1-1, with D perhaps TRBD1 (6 bases). The ends were cut back, 5 bases at V and 6 bases at J, with 22 bases in the middle. The CDR3 is made up of 16 amino acids. Germline-derived CDR1 and CDR2 are SGHVS and FQNEAQ. CDR3 bases: TGTGCCAGCAGCCCCCGGACGGGAGGGGGGGCGTCTGAAGCTTTCTTT. This translates into CASSPRTGGGASEAFF.

The CDR3 coding sequence is TGTGCTAGTGGTTTACAGGGCGGCTATGGCTACACCTTC. Translation gives CASGLQGGYGYTF. The chain is built from TRBV12-5 and TRBJ1-2; possibly TRBD1 for D (6 bases). Per the germline V gene, CDR1 is LGHNT and CDR2 is FRNRAP. This CDR3 is built from 13 residues. V was shortened by 3 bases and J by 4 bases, with 9 bases between the two germline ends.

V is TRBV4-2 and J is TRBJ1-5; the D gene is possibly TRBD1 (5 bases). The CDR3 extends over 18 amino acids. Between the trimmed V and J ends, which lost 0 bases and 0 bases, there was a span of 15 bases. The germline V gene encodes CDR1 LGHNA and CDR2 YNFKEQ. CDR3 protein: CASSQDYIQAYSNQPQHF. DNA for the CDR3: TGTGCCAGCAGCCAAGATTATATACAGGCTTATAGCAATCAGCCCCAGCATTTT.

The CDR3 loop reads CASSTGLAPYNEQFF. Written as DNA, the CDR3 is TGTGCCAGCAGCACAGGACTAGCTCCCTACAATGAGCAGTTCTTC. The gene calls are TRBV11-2 and TRBJ2-1; 8 nucleotides line up with TRBD2. Losses at the gene ends were 5 bases for V and 2 bases for J; bases not matched to a gene: 5. In germline, CDR1 is SGHAT, CDR2 FQNNGV. The CDR3 length is 15 residues.

The CDR3 nucleotides are TGTGCCAGCAGCGTGGACAGGGGGAACTATGGCTACACCTTC. Protein: CASSVDRGNYGYTF. The rearrangement joins TRBV13 to TRBJ1-2; TRBD1 agrees at 10 bases. The CDR3 covers 14 residues. V lost 5 bases to trimming and J lost 2 bases; unmatched junction nucleotides: 2. The germline gives CDR1 PRHDT, CDR2 FYEKMQ (reference sequence).

This clone was detected a few times. The rearrangement uses TRBV7-8 and TRBJ1-2; 7 positions agree with TRBD1. The CDR3 sequence is 13 residues long. V dropped 6 bases and J dropped 7; count of bases not matched to a gene: 8. CDR1 and CDR2 from the germline V gene are SGHVS and FQNEAQ. CDR3 nucleotides: TGTGCCAGCAGTTATACAGGGGTTGGTGGCTACACCTTC. As protein: CASSYTGVGGYTF.

The chain joins TRBV14 to TRBJ2-5; weak D call: TRBD1 (7 bases). Germline V gives CDR1 SGHDN, CDR2 FVKESK. V lost 1 base, J lost 4 bases, and 13 bases lay in between. The CDR3 consists of 15 residues. CDR3 in amino acids: CASSQGYQGGETQYF. As DNA, the CDR3 is TGTGCCAGCAGCCAAGGGTACCAGGGGGGAGAGACCCAGTACTTC.

This sequence joins TRBV5-1 and TRBJ1-5; D not resolved. This CDR3 is built from 15 residues. The V gene lost 0 bases and the J gene lost 4 bases, with 11 bases spanning the gap. Germline CDR1 and CDR2: SGHRS and YFSETQ. CDR3 sequence: CASSLEGRSNQPQHF. CDR3 bases: TGCGCCAGCAGCTTGGAAGGGAGGTCAAATCAGCCCCAGCATTTT.

The chain couples TRBV2 to TRBJ1-1, with D possibly matching TRBD1 (6 bases). V lost 11 bases to trimming and J lost 3 bases, with 13 bases between them. This CDR3 spans 12 amino acids. Germline V gives CDR1 SNHLY, CDR2 FYNNEI. CDR3 DNA: TGTGCCGTCAGGGGTCCGGACACTGAAGCTTTCTTT. It specifies CAVRGPDTEAFF. The full variable domain, completed using reference TRBV2 and TRBJ1-1, is EPEVTQTPSHQVTQMGQEVILRCVPISNHLYFYWYRQILGQKVEFLVSFYNNEISEKSEIFDDQFSVERPDGSNFTLKIRSTKLEDSAMYFCAVRGPDTEAFFGQGTRLTVV.

The gene calls are TRBV5-1 and TRBJ2-5; D ambiguous. The V end was cut by 1 base, the J end by 5 bases, with 6 bases between. Germline CDR1 reads SGHRS; CDR2 reads YFSETQ. CDR3 length: 12 residues. The CDR3 DNA follows: TGCGCCAGCAGCTTGAGCACGGAGACCCAGTACTTC. The encoded protein is CASSLSTETQYF. Drawing the rest from reference TRBV5-1 and TRBJ2-5, the complete variable domain is KAGVTQTPRYLIKTRGQQVTLSCSPISGHRSVSWYQQTPGQGLQFLFEYFSETQRNKGNFPGRFSGRQFSNSRSEMNVSTLELGDSALYLCASSLSTETQYFGPGTRLLVL.

The chain recombines TRBV29-1 with TRBJ1-1; the match to TRBD1 covers 7 bases. The CDR3 runs to 14 residues. V shed 6 bases and J 4 bases; nucleotides not matched to a gene: 11. Per the germline V gene, CDR1 is SQVTM and CDR2 is ANQGSEA. DNA of the CDR3: TGCAGCGTCCGAGGGGGCGTCCCCGGCACTGAAGCTTTCTTT. Encoded protein: CSVRGGVPGTEAFF. Full variable domain (outside the CDR3, taken from reference TRBV29-1 and TRBJ1-1): SAVISQKPSRDICQRGTSLTIQCQVDSQVTMMFWYRQQPGQSLTLIATANQGSEATYESGFVIDKFPISRPNLTFSTLTVSNMSPEDSSIYLCSVRGGVPGTEAFFGQGTRLTVV.

V gene TRBV6-5 combines with J gene TRBJ1-4; no clear D gene. The V and J ends lost 0 bases and 14 bases respectively, with 7 bases between them. CDR1 and CDR2 from the germline V gene are MNHEY and SVGAGI. The CDR3 extends over 11 amino acids. Written as DNA, the CDR3 is TGTGCCAGCAGTTACTCTAAAGAGCTGTTTTTT. Encoded protein: CASSYSKELFF.

The chain is built from TRBV25-1 and TRBJ1-6; TRBD1 matches at 9 bases. V gave up 7 bases and J gave up 7 bases; unmatched junction bases: 8. This CDR3 is 15 amino acids long. Germline assignment: CDR1 MGHDK and CDR2 SYGVNS. CDR3 loop: CASTQTGTGNSPLHF. CDR3 bases: TGTGCCAGCACTCAGACCGGGACAGGGAATTCACCCCTCCACTTT.

This chain links TRBV5-1 with TRBJ1-1; D is possibly TRBD1 (5 bases). V gave up 4 bases and J gave up 4 bases, with 11 bases separating them. This CDR3 comprises 13 residues. Germline V gene sequence: CDR1 SGHRS, CDR2 YFSETQ. The CDR3 spells CASSGGSFTEAFF. The CDR3 nucleotides read TGCGCCAGCAGCGGGGGGAGTTTCACTGAAGCTTTCTTT.